This T cell receptor (beta chain) was obtained from a study of CD8+ T cells in alopecia areata. Overall study context: In an open-label trial, patients got 5 to 10 mg tofacitinib twice daily. Whole-study findings and limits: Among the 100 top clones, expanded CD8+ clones, like scalp clonality, were significantly decreased by tofacitinib.

In the case of this clone: The antigen is not known.

RNA, once extracted, was reverse transcribed into cDNA for use as the sequencing template. Data came from immunoSEQ multiplex PCR; TCRdb stores just in-frame clones and leaves some out. The table records about 120,000 clones, about 50% of them present only once. Indicated treatment: oral pan-JAK inhibitor, 5-10 mg twice daily. Cell sorting was applied to PBMCs, and CD4+ and CD8+ T cells were collected. Germline V gene lookup returns CDR1 SQVTM and CDR2 ANQGSEA. This CDR3 is built from 12 residues. V lost 7 bases and J lost 5; bases outside the gene matches: 4. This rearrangement joins TRBV29-1 to TRBJ2-7, with 11 positions matching TRBD1. The TCR originated in a human donor with alopecia areata. The sample in question was CD4+ T cells sorted from blood, obtained at week 4, from a patient treated with tofacitinib. DNA of the CDR3: TGCAGCGCCGGGACAGGGGGGAACGAGCAGTACTTC. It yields the protein CSAGTGGNEQYF.